The present T cell receptor beta chain was sequenced within a study of technical replicates of blood from a handful of donors. Measured with immunoSEQ multiplex PCR; TCRdb has only the in-frame clones, and not every one. Of approximately 75,000 clones in the sample, more than 80% were seen once. Germline CDR1 and CDR2: SGHAT and FQDESV (reference sequence). The J segment lost 1 base and the V segment lost 6 bases, leaving 9 bases of the junction unmatched. The CDR3 has 15 residues. The origin of this receptor is a human donor in good health. Some clones in this sample may be carry-over from other donors' samples. The specimen sequenced was PBMCs. The chain uses TRBV11-1 and TRBJ2-7, with 7 bases matching TRBD2. The CDR3 sequence is CASRGSGPVSYEQYF. DNA of the CDR3: TGTGCCAGCAGGGGTAGCGGGCCGGTATCCTACGAGCAGTACTTC.